A selection of T cell receptor beta chains follows, all from one sample in a study of Graves' ophthalmopathy and Graves' hyperthyroidism. From the multiplex PCR reads, TCRdb called clonotypes with MiXCR, one entry per CDR3 protein. The sample carries approximately 700,000 distinct CDR3 sequences, approximately 39% recorded once. Sequenced sample: peripheral blood. These receptors came from an adult man with Graves' ophthalmopathy. The CDR3 runs from the conserved cysteine through the conserved F or W. Each record gives: D gene, clone size, J gene, V gene, CDR3 protein, CDR3 DNA. A D gene is named only where the DNA matches it firmly. Clone size is stated in some rows and not others, as once, few, many or a class when expanded.

D gene: TRBD1
clone size: once
J gene: TRBJ2-5
V gene: TRBV24-1
CDR3 protein: CATRETGLDTEGQYF
CDR3 DNA: TGTGCCACCAGAGAGACAGGGCTTGACACTGAAGGCCAGTACTTC

D gene: NA
clone size: NA
J gene: TRBJ2-5
V gene: TRBV9
CDR3 protein: CASSEEKTGYQETQYF
CDR3 DNA: TGTGCCAGCAGTGAAGAGAAAACAGGGTACCAGGAGACCCAGTACTTC

D gene: NA
clone size: many
J gene: TRBJ1-3
V gene: TRBV19
CDR3 protein: CASSIVDSGNTIYF
CDR3 DNA: TGTGCCAGTAGTATAGTCGACAGTGGAAACACCATATATTTT

D gene: NA
clone size: many
J gene: TRBJ2-2
V gene: TRBV7-9
CDR3 protein: CASSLRDSGGGELFF
CDR3 DNA: TGTGCCAGCAGCTTACGCGACAGTGGAGGCGGGGAGCTGTTTTTT

D gene: NA
clone size: few
J gene: TRBJ1-6
V gene: TRBV5-1
CDR3 protein: CASSLDHKYNSPLHF
CDR3 DNA: TGCGCCAGCAGCTTGGACCACAAATATAATTCACCCCTCCACTTT

D gene: NA
clone size: few
J gene: TRBJ1-4
V gene: TRBV6-1
CDR3 protein: CASSKGGEKLFF
CDR3 DNA: TGTGCCAGCTCGAAGGGGGGTGAAAAACTGTTTTTT

D gene: TRBD1
clone size: NA
J gene: TRBJ2-5
V gene: TRBV11-3
CDR3 protein: CASSSSFDRGRETQYF
CDR3 DNA: TGTGCCAGCAGCTCCTCATTTGACAGGGGGCGAGAGACCCAGTACTTC

D gene: NA
clone size: NA
J gene: TRBJ1-5
V gene: TRBV19
CDR3 protein: CAWGGGQPQHF
CDR3 DNA: TGTGCCTGGGGGGGCGGTCAGCCCCAGCATTTT

D gene: NA
clone size: NA
J gene: TRBJ1-2
V gene: TRBV7-2
CDR3 protein: CASSPARTGPRYTF
CDR3 DNA: TGTGCCAGCAGCCCGGCCCGGACCGGCCCCCGCTACACCTTC

D gene: NA
clone size: few
J gene: TRBJ2-3
V gene: TRBV29-1
CDR3 protein: CSALLTGTSTDTQYF
CDR3 DNA: TGCAGCGCCCTATTGACTGGAACTAGCACAGATACGCAGTATTTT

D gene: TRBD1
clone size: few
J gene: TRBJ2-7
V gene: TRBV5-1
CDR3 protein: CASSLTPGQYPYEQYF
CDR3 DNA: TGCGCCAGCAGCTTAACTCCGGGACAGTACCCCTACGAGCAGTACTTC

D gene: TRBD1
clone size: many
J gene: TRBJ2-7
V gene: TRBV7-2
CDR3 protein: CASSPPGQGGRVYEQYF
CDR3 DNA: TGTGCCAGCAGCCCTCCGGGACAGGGCGGTCGGGTCTACGAGCAGTACTTC